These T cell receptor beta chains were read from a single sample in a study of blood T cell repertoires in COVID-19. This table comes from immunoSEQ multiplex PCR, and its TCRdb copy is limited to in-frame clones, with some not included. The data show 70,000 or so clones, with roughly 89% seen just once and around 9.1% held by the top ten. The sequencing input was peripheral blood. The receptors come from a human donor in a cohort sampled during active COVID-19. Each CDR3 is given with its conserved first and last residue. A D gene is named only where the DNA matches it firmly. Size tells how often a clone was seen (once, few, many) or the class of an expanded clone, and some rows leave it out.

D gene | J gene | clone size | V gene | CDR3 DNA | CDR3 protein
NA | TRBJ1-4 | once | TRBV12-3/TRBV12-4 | TGTGCCAGCAGTTCCGGGTCTAATGAAAAACTGTTTTTT | CASSSGSNEKLFF
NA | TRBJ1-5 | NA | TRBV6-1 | TGTGCCAGCAGTGAACTTAAGGGGAAGGGGTTTTACGATCAGCCCCAGCATTTT | CASSELKGKGFYDQPQHF
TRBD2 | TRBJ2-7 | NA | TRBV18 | TGTGCCAGCTCACCGGGGAGCGGGGGGACTCCCTACGAGCAGTACTTC | CASSPGSGGTPYEQYF
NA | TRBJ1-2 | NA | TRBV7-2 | TGTGCCAGCAGCCTAGGACAGCTCGCTTATGGCTACACCTTC | CASSLGQLAYGYTF
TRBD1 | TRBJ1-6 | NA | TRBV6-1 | TGTGCCAGCAGTGAGGGTTCCGACAGGGGCGTCGCGGATTCACCCCTCCACTTT | CASSEGSDRGVADSPLHF
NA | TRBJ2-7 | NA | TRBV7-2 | TGTGCCAGCAGCATATCGGACACGACGGAGGAGCAGTACTTC | CASSISDTTEEQYF
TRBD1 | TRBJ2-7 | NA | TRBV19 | TGTGCCAGTAGTATAGGGGACAGGGGGAACTACGAGCAGTACTTC | CASSIGDRGNYEQYF
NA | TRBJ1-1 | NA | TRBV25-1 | TGTGCCAGCGGGAGGGTAGGGGACACTGAAGCTTTCTTT | CASGRVGDTEAFF
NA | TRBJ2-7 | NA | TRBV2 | TGTGCCAGCACCCCGGGACTTGTGGAGCAGTACTTC | CASTPGLVEQYF
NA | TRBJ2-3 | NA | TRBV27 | TGTGCCAGCAGTTTGAAGGAGCCTCCCACAGATACGCAGTATTTT | CASSLKEPPTDTQYF
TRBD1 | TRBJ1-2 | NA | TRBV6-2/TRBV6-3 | TGTGCCAGCAGTTACTCGAAGGTTGCCAGGGGGCAAAGGGGCTACACCTTC | CASSYSKVARGQRGYTF
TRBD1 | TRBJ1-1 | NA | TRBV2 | TGTGCCAGCAGTGAAATGGGGGACAGGGGGGCTGAAGCTTTCTTT | CASSEMGDRGAEAFF
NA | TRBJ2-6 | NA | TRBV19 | TGTGCTACACGACCGGGATCTGGGGCCAACGTCCTGACTTTC | CATRPGSGANVLTF
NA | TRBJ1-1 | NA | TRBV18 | TGTGCCAGCTCCGCAAGTGAGTTGAGGAGAAACACTGAAGCTTTCTTT | CASSASELRRNTEAFF
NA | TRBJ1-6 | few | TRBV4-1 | TGCGCCAGCAGCCAAGAGCCCCATCGGTATAATTCACCCCTCCACTTT | CASSQEPHRYNSPLHF
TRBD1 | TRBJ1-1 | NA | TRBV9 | TGTGCCAGCAGCGGGACAGGGGGGAACACTGAAGCTTTCTTT | CASSGTGGNTEAFF
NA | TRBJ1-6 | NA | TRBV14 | TGTGCCAGCAGCTCAGGACAGCTCCTCTATAATTCACCCCTCCACTTT | CASSSGQLLYNSPLHF
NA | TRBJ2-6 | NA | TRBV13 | TGTGCCAGCAGCTTAGGCGGGCTAGGGGTCTCTGGGGCCAACGTCCTGACTTTC | CASSLGGLGVSGANVLTF
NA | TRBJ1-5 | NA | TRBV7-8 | TGTGCCAGCAGTCCCGGTGGGCCCCAGCATTTT | CASSPGGPQHF
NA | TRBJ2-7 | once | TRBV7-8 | TGTGCCAGCAGCGGTGGGCTAGCGCAAGTATTTGTCTACGAGCAGTACTTC | CASSGGLAQVFVYEQYF
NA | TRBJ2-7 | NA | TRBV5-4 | TGTGCCAGCAGTACAGGACTGGGAGGCTACGAGCAGTACTTC | CASSTGLGGYEQYF
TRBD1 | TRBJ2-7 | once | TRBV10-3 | TGTGCCATCAGGGGGGACAGGTTCTACGAGCAGTACTTC | CAIRGDRFYEQYF
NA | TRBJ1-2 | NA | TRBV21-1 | TGTGCCAGCAGCAAAGTGGGGGCGGACAGTATAATAAGGAGCGGGGGCTATGGCTACACCTTC | CASSKVGADSIIRSGGYGYTF
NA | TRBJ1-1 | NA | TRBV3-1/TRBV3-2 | TGTGCCAGCAGCTTAACAGTGAACACTGAAGCTTTCTTT | CASSLTVNTEAFF
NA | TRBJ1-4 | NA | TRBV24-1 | TGTGCCACCAGTGATTTGCCGGGGGTAATGGAAGAAAAACTGTTTTTT | CATSDLPGVMEEKLFF
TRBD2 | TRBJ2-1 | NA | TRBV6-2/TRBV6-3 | TGTGCCAGCAGTTATAACAGACTAGCGGGGGACCATGAGCAGTTCTTC | CASSYNRLAGDHEQFF
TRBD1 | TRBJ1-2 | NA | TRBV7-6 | TGTGCCAGCAGCCCGGGACAGGCTTCCTATGGCTACACCTTC | CASSPGQASYGYTF
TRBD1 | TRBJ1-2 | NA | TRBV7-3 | TGTGCCAGCAGCCCAAAGACAGGGGCCCATGGCTACACCTTC | CASSPKTGAHGYTF
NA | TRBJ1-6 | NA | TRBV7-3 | TGTGCCAGCAGCTTAAACGGGTACCCACCCCTCCACTTT | CASSLNGYPPLHF
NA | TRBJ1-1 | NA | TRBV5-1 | TGCGCCAGCAGCGTCGGGACACAGAACACTGAAGCTTTCTTT | CASSVGTQNTEAFF
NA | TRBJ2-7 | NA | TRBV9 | TGTGCCAGCAGCGTGGGGAGTTCATCCTACGAGCAGTACTTC | CASSVGSSSYEQYF
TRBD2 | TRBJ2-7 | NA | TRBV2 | TGTGCCAGCAGTGGCGGGGGACTTTATCTCTACGAGCAGTACTTC | CASSGGGLYLYEQYF
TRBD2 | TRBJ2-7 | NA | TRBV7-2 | TGTGCCAGCAGCTTAGCGGCCGGGGGGGCTCGATACGAGCAGTACTTC | CASSLAAGGARYEQYF
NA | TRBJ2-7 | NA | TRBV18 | TGTGCCAGCTCACTCGGCAGGGTTGAGCAGTACTTC | CASSLGRVEQYF
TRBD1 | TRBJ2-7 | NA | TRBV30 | TGTGCCTGGACACAGGGGGCCCACGGAGAGCAGTACTTC | CAWTQGAHGEQYF
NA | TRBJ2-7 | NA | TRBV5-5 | TGTGCCAGCAGCTTGGTAACGTCAGGCGGGGAGCAGTACTTC | CASSLVTSGGEQYF
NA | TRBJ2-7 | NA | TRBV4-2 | TGTGCCAGCAGCCTCCATTGGGGCCCGGAGTCCGACGAGCAGTACTTC | CASSLHWGPESDEQYF
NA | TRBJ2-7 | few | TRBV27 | TGTGCCAGCAGTCCAGCTTTCGGGTCCAGTCGTTTCTACGAGCAGTACTTC | CASSPAFGSSRFYEQYF
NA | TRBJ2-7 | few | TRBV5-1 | TGCGCCAGCAGCTTGGCCCCTACCTACGAGCAGTACTTC | CASSLAPTYEQYF
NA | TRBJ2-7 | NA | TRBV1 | TGCACCAGCAGCCAAGAGTGGATAGCGGGGGCCTACGAGCAGTACTTC | CTSSQEWIAGAYEQYF
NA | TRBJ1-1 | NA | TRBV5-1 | TGCGCCAGCAGCTTGCAGGGGTGGCCTGAAGCTTTCTTT | CASSLQGWPEAFF
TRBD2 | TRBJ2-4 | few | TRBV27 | TGTGCCAGCAGCCCGGACGGCAGGGCTAGCGGGGGACGAGCCAAAAACATTCAGTACTTC | CASSPDGRASGGRAKNIQYF
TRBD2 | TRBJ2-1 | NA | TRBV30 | TGTGCCTGGAGTGAGAGGGAGGGTGAGCAGTTCTTC | CAWSEREGEQFF
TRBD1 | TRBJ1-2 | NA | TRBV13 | TGTGCCAGCAGCCGCGGACAGGGTGGGTATGGCTACACCTTC | CASSRGQGGYGYTF
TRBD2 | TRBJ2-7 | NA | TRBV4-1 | TGCGCCAGCAGCCAAGAGCCTAGCGGGGTCTTCTACGAGCAGTACTTC | CASSQEPSGVFYEQYF
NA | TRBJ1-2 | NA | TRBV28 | TGTGCCAGCTGGACAGCCGGTCCCTATGGCTACACCTTC | CASWTAGPYGYTF
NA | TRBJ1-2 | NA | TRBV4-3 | TGCGCCAGCAGCCAATATCCCGTTTCCGTCCAGAACTATGGCTACACCTTC | CASSQYPVSVQNYGYTF
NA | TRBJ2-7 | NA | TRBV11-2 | TGTGCCAGCAGCTTAGATCGGGATCCTTCCACCTCCTACGAGCAGTACTTC | CASSLDRDPSTSYEQYF
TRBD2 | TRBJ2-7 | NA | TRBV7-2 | TGTGCCAGCAGCTTTTCTAGCGGGAGCTACGAGCAGTACTTC | CASSFSSGSYEQYF